The table lists the clone carrying this T cell receptor (beta chain) with a count of one. This entry comes from a study of blood T cell repertoires in COVID-19. Study information: The United States, Italy and Spain supplied acute and convalescent COVID-19 samples. PBMCs, B-cell-depleted T cells, or T cells were the source of the cDNA or gDNA that made up the material.

In the authors' workflow: By means of reference gene primer amplification, nucleated cell counts were estimated. Generated by immunoSEQ multiplex PCR, the TCRdb table keeps only in-frame clones and is missing some. Clone size and V and J calls were adopted from that table, with D and trimming inferred from the DNA. The top ten clones hold 18% of a sample with roughly 100,000 clones, 82% of them seen once. The CDR3 sequence is 16 residues long. Per the germline V gene, CDR1 is ENHRY and CDR2 is SYGVKD. Unmatched junction bases numbered 6, after V lost 0 bases and J lost 7 bases. J is TRBJ2-2 and V is TRBV10-3, with TRBD1 identical over 9 bases. Sequenced input: peripheral blood. The receptor's source is a man aged 80 or over with acute or convalescent COVID-19. Written as DNA, the CDR3 is TGTGCCATCAGTGAGTCGGGAGGGACAGGGATCGGGGAGCTGTTTTTT. Protein: CAISESGGTGIGELFF.